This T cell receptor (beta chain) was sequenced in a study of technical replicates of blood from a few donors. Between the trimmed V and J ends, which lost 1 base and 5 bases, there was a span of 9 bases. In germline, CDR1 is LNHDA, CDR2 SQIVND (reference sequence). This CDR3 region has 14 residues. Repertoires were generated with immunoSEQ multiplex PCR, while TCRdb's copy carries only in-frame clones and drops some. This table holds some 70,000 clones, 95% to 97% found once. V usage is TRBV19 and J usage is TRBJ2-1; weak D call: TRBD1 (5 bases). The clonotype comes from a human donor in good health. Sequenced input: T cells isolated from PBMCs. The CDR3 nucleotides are TGTGCCAGTAGTATAGTTGACAGCCACAATGAGCAGTTCTTC. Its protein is CASSIVDSHNEQFF. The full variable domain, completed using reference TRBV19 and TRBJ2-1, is DGGITQSPKYLFRKEGQNVTLSCEQNLNHDAMYWYRQDPGQGLRLIYYSQIVNDFQKGDIAEGYSVSREKKESFPLTVTSAQKNPTAFYLCASSIVDSHNEQFFGPGTRLTVL.